This T cell receptor (beta chain) was identified in a study of blood T cell repertoires in COVID-19. Generated by immunoSEQ multiplex PCR, the TCRdb table keeps only in-frame clones and is missing some. Counted here are approximately 160,000 clones, around 80% occurring once; the ten biggest clones make up 7.3%. In its sample, this clone was seen once. Relative to the germline gene, one junction end is altered; a read error may explain this. Germline V gene lookup returns CDR1 SSHAT and CDR2 FNYEAQ (reference sequence). The CDR3 length is 13 residues. V usage is TRBV7-7 and J usage is TRBJ2-1; D remains ambiguous. Sequences were obtained from PBMCs or T cells enriched from blood (not recorded which). The source is a man aged 50 or older who had recovered from COVID-19. The CDR3 region is CASSLTGPDEQFF. In DNA form, the CDR3 reads TGTGCTAGCAGCTTGACGGGTCCAGATGAGCAGTTCTTC. The full variable domain, its missing parts supplied by reference TRBV7-7 and TRBJ2-1, is GAGVSQSPRYKVTKRGQDVTLRCDPISSHATLYWYQQALGQGPEFLTYFNYEAQPDKSGLPSDRFSAERPEGSISTLTIQRTEQRDSAMYRCASSLTGPDEQFFGPGTRLTVL.